The clone carrying this T cell receptor beta chain was picked up many times. This library used roughly 400 ng RNA and molecular barcoded adaptors spanning alpha/delta and beta/gamma chains. TCRdb analysed the reads with MiXCR anew, one entry per CDR3 protein. Among about 86,000 distinct CDR3 sequences listed, 9% to 15% were seen once. The sample belongs to a study of read filtering for tumor transcriptome and immune sequencing. The CDR3 is made up of 13 amino acids. The V and J ends lost 0 bases and 4 bases respectively, with 8 bases between them. CDR1 is SGHRS, CDR2 YFSETQ, per germline. The sequencing input was a population of CD138-negative cells sorted from bone marrow. The sequence was collected from a donor at least 40 years old with multiple myeloma. The V and J genes are TRBV5-1 and TRBJ2-7, with D unclear. CDR3 DNA: TGCGCCAGCAGCTTGGATCCGGGTTACGAGCAGTACTTC. It yields the protein CASSLDPGYEQYF.